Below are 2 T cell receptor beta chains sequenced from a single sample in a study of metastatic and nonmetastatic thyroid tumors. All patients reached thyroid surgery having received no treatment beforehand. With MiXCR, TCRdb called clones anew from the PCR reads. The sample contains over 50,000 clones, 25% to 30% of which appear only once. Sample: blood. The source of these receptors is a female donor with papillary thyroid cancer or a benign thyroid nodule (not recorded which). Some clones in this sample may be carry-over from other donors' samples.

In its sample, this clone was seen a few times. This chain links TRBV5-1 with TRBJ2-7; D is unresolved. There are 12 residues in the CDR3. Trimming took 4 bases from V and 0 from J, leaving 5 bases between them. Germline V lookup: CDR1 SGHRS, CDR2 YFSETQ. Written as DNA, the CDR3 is TGCGCCAGCAGCCATGACTCCTACGAGCAGTACTTC. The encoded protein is CASSHDSYEQYF.

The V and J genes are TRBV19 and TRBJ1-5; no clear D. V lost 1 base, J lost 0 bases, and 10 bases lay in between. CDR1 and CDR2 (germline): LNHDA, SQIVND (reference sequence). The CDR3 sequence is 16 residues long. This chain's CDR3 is CASSIGTLNSNQPQHF. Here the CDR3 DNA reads TGTGCCAGTAGTATAGGAACACTTAATAGCAATCAGCCCCAGCATTTT.